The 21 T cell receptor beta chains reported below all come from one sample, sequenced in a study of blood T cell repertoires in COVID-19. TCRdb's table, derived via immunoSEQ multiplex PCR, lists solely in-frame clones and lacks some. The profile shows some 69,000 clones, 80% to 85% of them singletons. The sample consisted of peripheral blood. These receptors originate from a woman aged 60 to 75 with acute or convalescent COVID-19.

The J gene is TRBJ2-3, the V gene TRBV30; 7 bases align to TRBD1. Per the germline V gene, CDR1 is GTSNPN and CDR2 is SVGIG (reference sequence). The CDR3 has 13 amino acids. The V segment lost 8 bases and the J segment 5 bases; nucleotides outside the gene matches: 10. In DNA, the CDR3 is TGTGCCCAACAGGGGTCCTGGGGAGATACGCAGTATTTT. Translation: CAQQGSWGDTQYF.

This chain's CDR3 is CASSLYREETQYF. In DNA, the CDR3 is TGTGCCAGCAGTCTATACAGGGAAGAGACCCAGTACTTC. V gene TRBV12-3 or TRBV12-4 combines with J gene TRBJ2-5, with D possibly TRBD1 on 6 matching bases. V was shortened by 5 bases and J by 3 bases, with 10 bases between the two germline ends. The CDR3 extends over 13 amino acids.

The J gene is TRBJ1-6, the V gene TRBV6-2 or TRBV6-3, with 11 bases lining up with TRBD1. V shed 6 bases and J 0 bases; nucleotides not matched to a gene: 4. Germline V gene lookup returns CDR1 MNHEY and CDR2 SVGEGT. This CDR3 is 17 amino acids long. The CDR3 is CASSSGTGGSYNSPLHF. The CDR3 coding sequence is TGTGCCAGCAGCTCCGGGACAGGGGGCTCCTATAATTCACCCCTCCACTTT.

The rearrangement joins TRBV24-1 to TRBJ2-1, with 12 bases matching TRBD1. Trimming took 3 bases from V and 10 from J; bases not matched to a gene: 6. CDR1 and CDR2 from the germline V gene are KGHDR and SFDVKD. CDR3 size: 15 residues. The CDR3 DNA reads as TGTGCCACCAGTGATCCGGGACAGGGGGCAGCCGAGCAGTTCTTC. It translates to CATSDPGQGAAEQFF.

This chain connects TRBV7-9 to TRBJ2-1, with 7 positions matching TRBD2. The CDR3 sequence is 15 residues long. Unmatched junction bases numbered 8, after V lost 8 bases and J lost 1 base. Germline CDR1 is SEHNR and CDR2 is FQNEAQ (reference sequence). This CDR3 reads CASGRTGGSYNEQFF. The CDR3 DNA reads TGTGCCAGCGGCAGGACGGGGGGTTCCTACAATGAGCAGTTCTTC.

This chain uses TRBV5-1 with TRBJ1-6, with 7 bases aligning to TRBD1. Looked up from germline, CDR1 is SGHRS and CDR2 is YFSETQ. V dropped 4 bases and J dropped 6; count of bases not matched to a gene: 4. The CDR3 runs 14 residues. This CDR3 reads CASSKTGSNSPLHF. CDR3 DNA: TGCGCCAGCAGCAAGACAGGGTCTAATTCACCCCTCCACTTT.

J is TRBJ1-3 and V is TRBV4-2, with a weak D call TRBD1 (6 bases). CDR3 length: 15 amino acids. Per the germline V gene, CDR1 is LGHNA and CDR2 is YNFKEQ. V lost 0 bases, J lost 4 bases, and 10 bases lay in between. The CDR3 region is CASSQEGQSGNTIYF. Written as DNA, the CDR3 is TGTGCCAGCAGCCAAGAGGGACAATCGGGAAACACCATATATTTT.

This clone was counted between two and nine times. The CDR3 sequence: CASSTDGQANQPQHF. The CDR3 DNA follows: TGCGCCAGCAGTACCGACGGACAGGCAAATCAGCCCCAGCATTTT. The chain is built from TRBV5-1 and TRBJ1-5; 7 positions agree with TRBD1. V lost 5 bases, J lost 4 bases, and 9 bases stayed unmatched. The CDR3 has 15 amino acids. CDR1 and CDR2 (germline): SGHRS, YFSETQ.

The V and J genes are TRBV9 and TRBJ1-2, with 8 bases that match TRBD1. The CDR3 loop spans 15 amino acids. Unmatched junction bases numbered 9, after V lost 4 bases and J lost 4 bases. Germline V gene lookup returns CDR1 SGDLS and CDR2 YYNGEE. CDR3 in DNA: TGTGCCAGCAGCCGTACAGGGGGGGAACTCTATGGCTACACCTTC. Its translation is CASSRTGGELYGYTF.

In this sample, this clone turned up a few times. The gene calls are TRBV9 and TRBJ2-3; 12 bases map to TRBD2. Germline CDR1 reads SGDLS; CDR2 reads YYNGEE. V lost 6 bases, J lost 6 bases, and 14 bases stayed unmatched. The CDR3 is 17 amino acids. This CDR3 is CASNSEILAGGRDTQYF. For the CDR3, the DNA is TGTGCCAGCAACTCAGAAATCCTAGCGGGGGGGCGTGATACGCAGTATTTT.

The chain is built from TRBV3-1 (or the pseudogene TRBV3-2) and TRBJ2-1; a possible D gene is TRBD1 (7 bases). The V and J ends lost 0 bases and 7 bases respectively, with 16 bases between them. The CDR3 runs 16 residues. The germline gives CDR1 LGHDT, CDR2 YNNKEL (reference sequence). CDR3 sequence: CASSQDLSGGSNEQFF. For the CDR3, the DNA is TGTGCCAGCAGCCAAGATCTTTCAGGGGGGAGTAATGAGCAGTTCTTC.

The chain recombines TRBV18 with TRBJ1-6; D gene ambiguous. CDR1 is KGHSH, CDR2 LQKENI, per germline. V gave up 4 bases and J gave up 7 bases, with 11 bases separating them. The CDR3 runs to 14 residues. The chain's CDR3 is CASSQEVTNSPLHF. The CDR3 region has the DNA TGTGCCAGCTCACAGGAGGTTACAAATTCACCCCTCCACTTT.

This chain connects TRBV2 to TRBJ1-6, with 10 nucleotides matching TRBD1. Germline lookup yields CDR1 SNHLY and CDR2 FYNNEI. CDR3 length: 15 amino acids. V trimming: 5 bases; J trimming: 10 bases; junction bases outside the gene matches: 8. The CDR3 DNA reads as TGTGCCAGCAGTTCCCGGGACAGGGGTCGATCACCCCTCCACTTT. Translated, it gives CASSSRDRGRSPLHF.

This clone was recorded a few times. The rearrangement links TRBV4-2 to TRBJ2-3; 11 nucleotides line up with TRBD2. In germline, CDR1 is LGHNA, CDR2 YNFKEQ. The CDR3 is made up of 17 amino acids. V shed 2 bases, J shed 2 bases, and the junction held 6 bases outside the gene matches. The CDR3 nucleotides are TGTGCCAGCAGCCAAACCTTAGCGGGGGGGCCCACAGATACGCAGTATTTT. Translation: CASSQTLAGGPTDTQYF.

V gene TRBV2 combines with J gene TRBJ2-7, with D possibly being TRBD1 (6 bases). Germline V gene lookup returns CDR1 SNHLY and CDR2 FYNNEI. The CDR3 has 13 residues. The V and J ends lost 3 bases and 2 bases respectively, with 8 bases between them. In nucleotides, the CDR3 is TGTGCCAGCAGTGACAAGGGGGCCTACGAGCAGTACTTC. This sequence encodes CASSDKGAYEQYF. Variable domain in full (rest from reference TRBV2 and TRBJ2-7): EPEVTQTPSHQVTQMGQEVILRCVPISNHLYFYWYRQILGQKVEFLVSFYNNEISEKSEIFDDQFSVERPDGSNFTLKIRSTKLEDSAMYFCASSDKGAYEQYFGPGTRLTVT.

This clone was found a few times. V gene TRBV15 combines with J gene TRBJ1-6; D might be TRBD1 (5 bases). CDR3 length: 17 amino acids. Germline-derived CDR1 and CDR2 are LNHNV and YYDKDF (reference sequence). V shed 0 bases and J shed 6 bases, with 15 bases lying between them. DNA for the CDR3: TGTGCCACCAGCAGAGAGCGGGGACCTATGCCTAATTCACCCCTCCACTTT. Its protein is CATSRERGPMPNSPLHF.

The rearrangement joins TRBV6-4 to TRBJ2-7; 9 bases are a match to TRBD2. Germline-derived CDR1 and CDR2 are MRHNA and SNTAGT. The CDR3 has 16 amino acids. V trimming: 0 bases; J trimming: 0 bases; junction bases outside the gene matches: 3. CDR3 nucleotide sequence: TGTGCCAGCAGTGACTCCGGGACTAGCACCTCCTACGAGCAGTACTTC. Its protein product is CASSDSGTSTSYEQYF.

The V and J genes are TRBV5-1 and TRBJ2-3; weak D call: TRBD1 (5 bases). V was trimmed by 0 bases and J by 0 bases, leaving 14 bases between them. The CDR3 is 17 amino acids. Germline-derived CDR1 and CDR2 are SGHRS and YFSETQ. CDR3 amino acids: CASSLAPLGASTDTQYF. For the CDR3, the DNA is TGCGCCAGCAGCTTGGCCCCCTTAGGGGCGAGCACAGATACGCAGTATTTT.

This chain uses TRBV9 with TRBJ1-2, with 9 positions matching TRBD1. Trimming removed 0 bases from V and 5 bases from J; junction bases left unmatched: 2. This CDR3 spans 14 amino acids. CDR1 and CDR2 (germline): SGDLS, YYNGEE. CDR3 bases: TGTGCCAGCAGCGTAGATGGGACAGGGTATGGCTACACCTTC. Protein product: CASSVDGTGYGYTF.

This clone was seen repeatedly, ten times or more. The CDR3, as DNA: TGCAGCGTTGTCCGGGGGGCAGGTTATGGCTACACCTTC. It translates to CSVVRGAGYGYTF. The rearrangement joins TRBV29-1 to TRBJ1-2; the D gene is possibly TRBD1 (6 bases). Looked up from germline, CDR1 is SQVTM and CDR2 is ANQGSEA. This CDR3 has 13 residues. V was pared by 4 bases and J by 5 bases, with 14 bases between.

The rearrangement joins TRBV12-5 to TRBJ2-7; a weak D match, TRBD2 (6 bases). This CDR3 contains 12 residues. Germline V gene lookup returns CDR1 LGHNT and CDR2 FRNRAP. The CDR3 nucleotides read TGTGCCACTAGCAGGGCGAGCTACGAGCAGTACTTC. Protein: CATSRASYEQYF.